These 16 T cell receptor beta chains came from one sample sequenced in a study of CD8+CD57+ T cells in acquired aplastic anemia. The use of genomic DNA as template underpinned the TCR beta VDJ and CDR3 profiling. TCRdb re-analysed the reads in MiXCR, keeping a single row per CDR3 protein. The sample records some 130,000 distinct CDR3 sequences, around 48% being singletons. Sequencing was done on a sample of sorted CD4+, CD8+, or CD8+CD57+ T cells (not recorded which) from PBMCs. These receptor sequences come from a human donor in good health, serving as a control.

The chain couples TRBV20-1 to TRBJ2-7, with TRBD2 identical over 10 bases. V was pared by 3 bases and J by 3 bases, with 11 bases of the junction left unmatched. Germline assignment: CDR1 DFQATT and CDR2 SNEGSKA (reference sequence). The CDR3 runs 16 residues. CDR3 region: CSASTASGTSVYEQYF. CDR3 bases: TGCAGTGCTAGTACCGCTTCCGGGACTAGCGTCTACGAGCAGTACTTC.

This chain joins TRBV11-1 and TRBJ2-5, with D possibly matching TRBD1 (8 bases). V lost 3 bases to trimming and J lost 2 bases, with 16 bases between them. Per the germline V gene, CDR1 is SGHAT and CDR2 is FQDESV (reference sequence). The CDR3 totals 16 residues. The DNA for the CDR3 is TGTGCCAGCAGCTTTCATACACAGGGGGGGCAAGAGACCCAGTACTTC. The encoded protein is CASSFHTQGGQETQYF.

The J gene is TRBJ1-2, the V gene TRBV15, with D possibly TRBD1 on 6 matching bases. This CDR3 contains 16 residues. From germline, CDR1 is LNHNV and CDR2 YYDKDF (reference sequence). The V gene lost 5 bases and the J gene lost 8 bases, with 24 bases spanning the gap. CDR3 sequence: CATSLGGVGGRSGYTF. The CDR3 nucleotides read TGTGCCACCAGCTTAGGGGGGGTGGGGGGAAGATCGGGCTACACCTTC.

This clonotype has a count of ten or more. The chain has TRBV19 and TRBJ2-2; D is unresolved. Trimming took off 9 bases at V and 5 bases at J, with 16 bases between the two ends. This CDR3 spans 14 amino acids. Germline V gene sequence: CDR1 LNHDA, CDR2 SQIVND (reference sequence). CDR3 residues: CASHAARNTGELFF. The CDR3 DNA sequence: TGTGCCAGCCACGCGGCTAGAAATACCGGGGAGCTGTTTTTT. Full variable domain (missing parts from reference TRBV19 and TRBJ2-2): DGGITQSPKYLFRKEGQNVTLSCEQNLNHDAMYWYRQDPGQGLRLIYYSQIVNDFQKGDIAEGYSVSREKKESFPLTVTSAQKNPTAFYLCASHAARNTGELFFGEGSRLTVL.

This clonotype was counted many times. The chain has TRBV13 and TRBJ2-7; a possible D gene is TRBD2 (6 bases). The V gene lost 3 bases and the J gene lost 0 bases, with 24 bases spanning the gap. Looked up from germline, CDR1 is PRHDT and CDR2 is FYEKMQ (reference sequence). CDR3 size: 19 residues. The CDR3 reads CASSLATPMADYSSYEQYF. Here the CDR3 DNA reads TGTGCCAGCAGCTTGGCAACCCCGATGGCGGACTATAGCTCCTACGAGCAGTACTTC.

As to this clonotype: Just one base apart from a much larger clone, this may be a read error. This chain uses TRBV4-1 with TRBJ2-7; D is undetermined. The CDR3 has 14 residues. Trimming cost V 6 bases and J 5 bases, with 17 bases left between them. In germline, CDR1 is MGHRA, CDR2 YSYEKL. CDR3 in DNA: TGCGCCAGCAGAGTCACAATAACTACCCACGAGCAGTACTTC. Amino acid sequence: CASRVTITTHEQYF.

The table lists this clonotype with many counts. The chain is built from TRBV9 and TRBJ2-4; TRBD2 agrees at 7 bases. V lost 3 bases and J lost 6; bases outside the gene matches: 3. In germline, CDR1 is SGDLS, CDR2 YYNGEE. This CDR3 has 13 residues. The CDR3 nucleotides read TGTGCCAGCAGCGGGTGGGGGGGAAACATTCAGTACTTC. It specifies CASSGWGGNIQYF.

V is TRBV7-9 and J is TRBJ1-1, with a possible D match to TRBD1 (6 bases). Trimming removed 5 bases from V and 1 base from J, with 11 bases in between. Per germline, CDR1 SEHNR and CDR2 FQNEAQ (reference sequence). The CDR3 is made up of 14 amino acids. This chain's CDR3 is CASSPGHRNTEAFF. The DNA of the CDR3 is TGTGCCAGCAGCCCGGGACACAGGAACACTGAAGCTTTCTTT.

The sample holds a few counts of this clonotype. The V and J genes are TRBV20-1 and TRBJ1-1; D is perhaps TRBD1 (5 bases). V lost 2 bases, J lost 3 bases, and 7 bases lay in between. CDR1 is DFQATT and CDR2 is SNEGSKA in the germline V gene (reference sequence). CDR3 length: 12 amino acids. CDR3 nucleotides: TGCAGTGCTAGAAAGACAGACACTGAAGCTTTCTTT. It translates to CSARKTDTEAFF.

This clonotype came up many times. The genes are TRBV13 and TRBJ1-1, with D unresolved. Germline-derived CDR1 and CDR2 are PRHDT and FYEKMQ (reference sequence). CDR3 length equals 15 residues. The V and J ends lost 0 bases and 1 base respectively, with 9 bases between them. CDR3: CASSLGRTSNTEAFF. CDR3 in DNA: TGTGCCAGCAGCTTAGGCCGGACTTCGAACACTGAAGCTTTCTTT.

To note about this clonotype: Being one base from a much bigger clone, this may be a read error. The chain links TRBV4-3 to TRBJ1-1; no clear D gene. The length of the CDR3 is 15 residues. The germline CDR1 and CDR2 sequences are LGHNA and YSLEER. This CDR3 reads CVSSQDGWGDTEAFF. As DNA, the CDR3 is TGCGTCAGCAGCCAAGACGGTTGGGGTGACACTGAAGCTTTCTTT.

By share, this clonotype counts as medium-sized. V gene TRBV25-1 combines with J gene TRBJ2-7; possibly TRBD1 or TRBD2 for D (7 bases each). Germline V gene data show CDR1 as MGHDK and CDR2 as SYGVNS. This CDR3 has 16 residues. V lost 4 bases and J 5 bases, leaving 21 bases between the germline ends. The chain's CDR3 is CASSGGGRGIKNEQYF. Written as DNA, the CDR3 is TGTGCCAGCAGTGGGGGGGGCAGGGGGATCAAAAACGAGCAGTACTTC.

This clonotype was counted a few times. This may arise from a read error, as a much more abundant clone is one base away. The chain has TRBV12-3 or TRBV12-4 and TRBJ2-7; no firm D call. This CDR3 has 16 residues. Here the CDR3 DNA reads TGTGCCAGCAGTTTAAGAAAAAGCGATTACTCCTACGGGCAGTACTTC. This codes for CASSLRKSDYSYGQYF.

This clonotype turned up a few times. A read error may be the cause here, since a much bigger clone is one base away. The V and J genes are TRBV5-2 and TRBJ2-3; the DNA was not used to check the table's D call, TRBD2. TRBV5-2 is assigned pseudogene status. The CDR3 runs 20 residues. The CDR3 nucleotides read TGTGCCAGCAACTCCCTACCCGAGACGGAGACCCTGGGTGGCACAGATACGCAGTATTTT. It specifies CASNSLPETETLGGTDTQYF.

This clonotype has at least ten counts. The rearrangement uses TRBV11-2 and TRBJ1-3, with a possible D match to TRBD1 (6 bases). Germline CDR1 is SGHAT and CDR2 is FQNNGV. The ends were cut back, 2 bases at V and 5 bases at J, with 16 bases in the middle. The CDR3 is 16 residues long. As DNA, the CDR3 is TGTGCCAGCAGCTTAAGGGGGATGGAGGCGAGAAACACCATATATTTT. This translates into CASSLRGMEARNTIYF.

The table lists this clonotype with a count of one. Relative to the germline gene, one junction end is altered; a read error may explain this. The chain combines TRBV2 with TRBJ1-5, with D unresolved. Germline V gene sequence: CDR1 SNHLY, CDR2 FYNNEI. This CDR3 spans 15 amino acids. The CDR3 bases are TGTGCCAGCAGTTACTCCCTACAAAGCGATCAGCCCCAGCACTTT. This translates into CASSYSLQSDQPQHF.